Given below is one TCR beta chain in context. Its target is not known. The V gene's germline CDR1 is MNHNY and CDR2 SVGAGI (reference sequence). The CDR3 contains 13 residues. V dropped 0 bases and J dropped 3 bases, with 6 bases sitting between them. Noted time point: cycle 4 day 1 (C4D1), after 6 weeks of nivolumab. All patients experienced relapse after autologous stem cell transplantation, and brentuximab vedotin exposure was variable. Patients' outcomes at their best amounted to complete response, partial response or progressive disease. This sample is part of a study of PD-1 blockade in classical Hodgkin lymphoma. Points from the study as a whole: Newly diagnosed patients had diversity similar to the baseline diversity of complete responders. In newly diagnosed patients, baseline TCR diversity was reportedly below that of healthy donors.

Assay: immunoSEQ multiplex PCR; the TCRdb copy retains only in-frame clones and omits some. Of 15,000 to 20,000 clones in the sample, 83% are singletons; the top ten hold approximately 15%. The starting material was peripheral blood mononuclear cells (PBMCs), obtained before the fourth cycle of nivolumab. The source of this sequence is a human donor with classical Hodgkin lymphoma. The chain combines TRBV6-6 with TRBJ2-7, with D hard to call. The CDR3 loop reads CASSYSGSYEQYF. The CDR3 DNA reads as TGTGCCAGCAGTTACTCAGGCAGCTACGAGCAGTACTTC.